The 17 T cell receptor beta chains listed next were all sequenced from one sample in a study of identical twins. TCRdb re-called the 5' RACE reads through MiXCR, storing one row per CDR3 protein. The sample lists about 520,000 distinct CDR3 sequences; roughly 21% were seen once. This same sample was also part of a study on T cells expressing NK-cell markers.

The sample consisted of CD4+ T cells sorted from blood. These receptors were obtained from a woman between 18 and 30 years old in good health.

This clonotype occurred many times. This chain joins TRBV7-2 and TRBJ1-2, with D unclear. V was cut by 5 bases and J by 5 bases, with 9 bases left in between. This CDR3 region has 12 residues. The germline gives CDR1 SGHTA, CDR2 FQGNSA. CDR3 residues: CASSPAGYGYTF. The CDR3 DNA sequence: TGTGCCAGCAGCCCAGCGGGATATGGCTACACCTTC.

Only a few counts were recorded for this clonotype. The CDR3 reads CSAQGGAGETQYF. In DNA, the CDR3 is TGCAGTGCTCAAGGGGGGGCGGGGGAGACCCAGTACTTC. This chain connects TRBV20-1 to TRBJ2-5; weak D call: TRBD2 (7 bases). Trimming stripped 5 bases from V and 5 bases from J, with 15 bases between. The length of the CDR3 is 13 residues. Germline assignment: CDR1 DFQATT and CDR2 SNEGSKA (reference sequence).

This clonotype was counted between two and nine times. This sequence joins TRBV20-1 and TRBJ2-4; 8 nucleotides match TRBD2. With V trimmed by 7 bases and J by 1 base, 6 bases remained unmatched. Germline CDR1 is DFQATT and CDR2 is SNEGSKA (reference sequence). This CDR3 spans 14 amino acids. Written as DNA, the CDR3 is TGCAGTGTTCGGGAGGGCGCGGCCAAAAACATTCAGTACTTC. Its translation is CSVREGAAKNIQYF.

This clonotype was observed a handful of times. CDR3 sequence reads: CSVVVGGSGNTIYF. In DNA form, the CDR3 reads TGCAGCGTTGTGGTTGGTGGATCTGGAAACACCATATATTTT. The rearrangement uses TRBV29-1 and TRBJ1-3, with D hard to call. The CDR3 is 14 residues long. Per germline, CDR1 SQVTM and CDR2 ANQGSEA. V dropped 4 bases and J dropped 1 base, with 11 bases sitting between them.

This clonotype was counted a few times. V usage is TRBV10-3 and J usage is TRBJ1-1, with D hard to call. The CDR3 is 13 residues long. V shed 2 bases and J shed 1 base, with 5 bases lying between them. Germline V lookup: CDR1 ENHRY, CDR2 SYGVKD. The CDR3 reads CAISERTNTEAFF. The CDR3 DNA is TGTGCCATCAGTGAGCGAACGAACACTGAAGCTTTCTTT.

This clonotype was picked up many times. The CDR3 coding sequence is TGTGCCAGCAGCTTATTCGGACTAGCGATAGTCAATGAGCAGTTCTTC. As protein: CASSLFGLAIVNEQFF. The V call is TRBV7-9, the J call TRBJ2-1; 9 nucleotides match TRBD2. V shed 2 bases and J 6 bases; nucleotides not matched to a gene: 8. Per germline, CDR1 SEHNR and CDR2 FQNEAQ (reference sequence). CDR3 size: 16 residues.

This chain joins TRBV5-5 and TRBJ2-5; no clear D. This CDR3 spans 18 amino acids. Trimming stripped 2 bases from V and 0 bases from J, with 20 bases between. CDR1 and CDR2 from the germline V gene are SGHKS and YYEKEE (reference sequence). Here the CDR3 DNA reads TGTGCCAGCAGCTTCAGGCTCCTGAGCTGGAATTACCAAGAGACCCAGTACTTC. Translated: CASSFRLLSWNYQETQYF.

The gene calls are TRBV7-8 and TRBJ2-3; D unclear. The CDR3 totals 13 residues. CDR1 is SGHVS and CDR2 is FQNEAQ in the germline V gene. V dropped 5 bases and J dropped 6 bases, with 12 bases sitting between them. The CDR3 loop is CASSRTLGDTQYF. Here the CDR3 DNA reads TGTGCCAGCAGCCGAACTCTAGGTGATACGCAGTATTTT.

The chain couples TRBV6-5 to TRBJ1-6, with 9 bases aligning to TRBD1. The CDR3 spans 15 residues. V shed 3 bases, J shed 8 bases, and the junction held 5 bases outside the gene matches. Germline CDR1 MNHEY, CDR2 SVGAGI. The CDR3 region has the DNA TGTGCCAGCAGTTATAGAGACAGGGGGTATTCACCCCTCCACTTT. Translation: CASSYRDRGYSPLHF.

On this clonotype: The junction shows a germline mismatch at one end, possibly a read error. The chain has TRBV18 and TRBJ2-1, with TRBD1 identical over 8 bases. Germline loops: CDR1 KGHSH, CDR2 LQKENI. The CDR3 sequence is 14 residues long. CDR3 sequence (DNA): TGTGTCAGCCGACAGGGGTGGGGGAACAATGAGCAGTTCTTC. It encodes CVSRQGWGNNEQFF.

Many counts were recorded for this clonotype. The V and J genes are TRBV5-1 and TRBJ2-5; 10 bases are shared with TRBD2. The CDR3 spans 15 residues. The V segment lost 8 bases and the J segment 1 base; nucleotides outside the gene matches: 8. The germline V gene encodes CDR1 SGHRS and CDR2 YFSETQ. As DNA, the CDR3 is TGCGCCAGTGGTCCAGCGGGAGGGCCCCAAGAGACCCAGTACTTC. This translates into CASGPAGGPQETQYF. The full variable domain, with the rest looked up from reference TRBV5-1 and TRBJ2-5, is KAGVTQTPRYLIKTRGQQVTLSCSPISGHRSVSWYQQTPGQGLQFLFEYFSETQRNKGNFPGRFSGRQFSNSRSEMNVSTLELGDSALYLCASGPAGGPQETQYFGPGTRLLVL.

The chain is built from TRBV20-1 and TRBJ2-1; 7 nucleotides line up with TRBD1. In germline, CDR1 is DFQATT, CDR2 SNEGSKA (reference sequence). V was clipped by 7 bases and J by 3 bases; unmatched bases: 6. This CDR3 contains 13 residues. The CDR3 here is CSVVGQIYNEQFF. DNA for the CDR3: TGCAGTGTGGTGGGACAGATCTACAATGAGCAGTTCTTC.

This clonotype has just a few counts. The chain links TRBV4-2 to TRBJ2-4; 10 bases align to TRBD2. The CDR3 is 19 residues long. Germline V gives CDR1 LGHNA, CDR2 YNFKEQ. Trimming at V came to 2 bases and at J to 3 bases, leaving 13 bases not matched to a gene. The CDR3 DNA follows: TGTGCCAGCAGCCAACCTTCGGGACTAGCGTCAATCAACAAAAACATTCAGTACTTC. Its protein product is CASSQPSGLASINKNIQYF.

This clonotype was counted many times. J is TRBJ2-7 and V is TRBV5-1, with TRBD2 matching 11 bases. The CDR3 runs 14 residues. V lost 4 bases and J lost 4; bases outside the gene matches: 4. CDR1 and CDR2 from the germline V gene are SGHRS and YFSETQ. Here the CDR3 reads CASSTGTSGYEQYF. The CDR3 nucleotides read TGCGCCAGCAGCACCGGGACTAGCGGTTACGAGCAGTACTTC.

A few counts support this clonotype. V is TRBV28 and J is TRBJ2-7, with 8 bases that match TRBD1. The J segment lost 2 bases and the V segment lost 2 bases, leaving 5 bases of the junction unmatched. This CDR3 contains 15 residues. Germline V lookup: CDR1 MDHEN, CDR2 SYDVKM. DNA of the CDR3: TGTGCCAGCAGTTTAGGGGACAGGATCGCCTACGAGCAGTACTTC. Protein product: CASSLGDRIAYEQYF.

This clonotype has just a few counts. V is TRBV12-3 or TRBV12-4 and J is TRBJ1-3; no clear D. This CDR3 spans 13 amino acids. The CDR3 nucleotides are TGTGCAGGAAGGCAGGCATCTGGAAACACCATATATTTT. Amino acids: CAGRQASGNTIYF.

This clonotype was seen at least ten times. The chain combines TRBV27 with TRBJ2-7; 7 bases match TRBD2. CDR1 is MNHEY and CDR2 is SMNVEV in the germline V gene (reference sequence). CDR3 length: 14 amino acids. V gave up 3 bases and J gave up 6 bases; unmatched junction bases: 8. CDR3 loop: CASSFNQGGSEQYF. CDR3 bases: TGTGCCAGCAGTTTTAACCAGGGAGGGTCCGAGCAGTACTTC.